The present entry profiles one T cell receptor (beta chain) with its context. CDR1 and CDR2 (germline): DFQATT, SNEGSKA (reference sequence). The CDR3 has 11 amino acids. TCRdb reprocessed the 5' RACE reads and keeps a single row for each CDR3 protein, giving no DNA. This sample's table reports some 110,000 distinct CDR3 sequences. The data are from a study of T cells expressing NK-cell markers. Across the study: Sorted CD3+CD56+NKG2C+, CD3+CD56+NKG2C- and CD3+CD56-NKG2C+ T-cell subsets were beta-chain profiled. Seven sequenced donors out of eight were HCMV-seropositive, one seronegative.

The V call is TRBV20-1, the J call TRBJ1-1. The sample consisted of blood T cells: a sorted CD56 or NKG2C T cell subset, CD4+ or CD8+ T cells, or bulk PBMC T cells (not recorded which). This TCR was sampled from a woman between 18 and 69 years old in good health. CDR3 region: CSGEGIAEAFF.